This section outlines one TCR beta chain sequence together with its context. These data belong to a study of blood T cell repertoires in COVID-19. Study overall: There were acute and convalescent COVID-19 samples, and they came from the United States, Italy and Spain.

In the authors' methods: Estimation of nucleated cell counts was performed using reference gene primer amplification. Method: immunoSEQ multiplex PCR; TCRdb's copy keeps in-frame clones and lacks some. The V and J calls and clone size were taken over from that table, and D and trimming were inferred from the DNA. The sample consists of 60,000 to 65,000 clones, roughly 88% of them appearing once. The CDR3 length is 16 residues. The germline V gene has CDR1 KGHSH and CDR2 LQKENI. V lost 6 bases to trimming and J lost 2 bases, with 17 bases between them. The rearrangement uses TRBV18 and TRBJ1-5; no definite D call. The receptor was derived from a woman aged 55-69 years with acute or convalescent COVID-19. What was sequenced was peripheral blood. The CDR3 is CASSLYTSGGNQPQHF. In DNA form, the CDR3 reads TGTGCCAGCTCTCTCTACACGTCCGGGGGCAATCAGCCCCAGCATTTT.